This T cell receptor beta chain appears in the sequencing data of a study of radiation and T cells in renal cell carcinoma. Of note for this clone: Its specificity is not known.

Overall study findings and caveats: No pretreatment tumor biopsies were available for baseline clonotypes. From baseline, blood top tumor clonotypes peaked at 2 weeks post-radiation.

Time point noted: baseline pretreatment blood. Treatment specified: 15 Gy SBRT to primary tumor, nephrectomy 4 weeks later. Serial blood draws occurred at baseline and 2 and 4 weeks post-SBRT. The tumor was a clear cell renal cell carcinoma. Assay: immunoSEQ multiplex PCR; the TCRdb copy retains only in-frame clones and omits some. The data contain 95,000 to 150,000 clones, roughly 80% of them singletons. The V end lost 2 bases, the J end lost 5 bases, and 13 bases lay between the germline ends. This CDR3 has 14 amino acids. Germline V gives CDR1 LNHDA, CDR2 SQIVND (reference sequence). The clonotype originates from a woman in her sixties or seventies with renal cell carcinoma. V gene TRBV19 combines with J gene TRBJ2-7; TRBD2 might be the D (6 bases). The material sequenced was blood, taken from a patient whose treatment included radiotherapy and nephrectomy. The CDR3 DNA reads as TGTGCCAGTAGTATAACCGGGAGTCGCGACGAGCAGTACTTC. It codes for CASSITGSRDEQYF. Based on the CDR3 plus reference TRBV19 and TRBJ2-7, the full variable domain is DGGITQSPKYLFRKEGQNVTLSCEQNLNHDAMYWYRQDPGQGLRLIYYSQIVNDFQKGDIAEGYSVSREKKESFPLTVTSAQKNPTAFYLCASSITGSRDEQYFGPGTRLTVT.